This TCR beta chain is from a study of blood T cell repertoires in COVID-19 (dated by TCRdb to about 2020). Regarding the complete study: Samples from collaborators originated in the United States, Italy and Spain and spanned both the acute and convalescent phases of COVID-19. The prospective study material was composed of cDNA or gDNA derived from T cells, B-cell-depleted T cells, or PBMCs. The dataset comprised deeply sampled blood TCRbeta repertoires from subjects exposed to, actively infected with, or recovered from COVID-19. The repertoires were released in a freely available public database intended as a resource for research on the immune response to SARS-CoV-2. The samples were drawn from the first 160 participants of the ongoing ImmuneRACE study and from 1,254 subjects provided by 6 global collaborators. Sample metadata almost always included a de-identified subject ID, COVID-19 status, age in years and sex. Where available, HLA class I and class II types were obtained from metadata supplied by the sample provider rather than from assay-based typing.

The full study reports these points: Clinical and demographic metadata were provided uncurated, with the amount varying by source and participant.

Concerning this clone itself: Its antigen target is currently unknown. Per-base qualities were not stored, and no clone one base away is much larger.

Collaborating institutions collected whole blood in K2EDTA tubes following their own protocols. For TCRbeta analysis, collaborators shipped samples in one of three forms: frozen whole blood, isolated PBMCs, or DNA extracted from either of those sample types. The immunoSEQ Assay, a bias-controlled multiplex PCR, was used to amplify TCRbeta CDR3 regions from genomic DNA. The original pipeline was this. Within the assay, amplification of reference gene primers was used to estimate how many nucleated cells each sample contained. Sequence reads were collapsed and filtered to measure the absolute abundance of every unique TCRbeta CDR3 rearrangement. For each sample, productive Simpson clonality was calculated by taking the square root of Simpson's diversity index across productive rearrangements. TCRdb re-hosts the immuneACCESS table, in-frame sequences only. Its copies lack some clones; in the studies checked, an unresolved V gene accounts for under half of them, and the cause for the rest is not known. D and trimming were read from the DNA, whereas the V and J calls and clone size are those reported in that table. The sample table shows around 250,000 clones, and about 83% are seen once. Of the sample, roughly 8.7% falls within the top ten clones.

Trimming leaves V shorter by 0 bases and J shorter by 5 bases, with the junction holding 6 bases beyond the gene matches. Spanning cysteine to phenylalanine, the CDR3 consists of 15 amino acids. Only CDR3 DNA is held: 45 bases, read in frame from base 1. Sequences GTSNPN (CDR1) and SVGIG (CDR2) are obtained from the germline V gene (reference sequence). This receptor chain uses TRBV30 and TRBJ1-5, with TRBD1 matching 8 junction bases. The TCR comes from a middle-aged man with active or convalescent COVID-19. Sequencing was done on a sample of peripheral blood. The encoded CDR3 is CAWSVQDRADQPQHF. The nucleotides read TGTGCCTGGAGTGTACAGGACAGGGCTGATCAGCCCCAGCATTTT.